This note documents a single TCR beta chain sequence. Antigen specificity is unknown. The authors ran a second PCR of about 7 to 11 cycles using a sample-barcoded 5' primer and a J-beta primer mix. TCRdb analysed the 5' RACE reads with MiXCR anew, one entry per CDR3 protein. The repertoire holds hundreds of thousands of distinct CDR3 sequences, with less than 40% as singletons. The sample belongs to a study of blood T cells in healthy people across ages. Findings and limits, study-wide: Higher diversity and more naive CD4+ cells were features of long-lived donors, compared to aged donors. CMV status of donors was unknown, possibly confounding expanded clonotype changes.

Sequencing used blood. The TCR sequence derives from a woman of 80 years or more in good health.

CDR3 nucleotides: TGTGCCAGCAGTGGACAGTCTGGGTACACTGAAGCTTTCTTT. Translating it yields CASSGQSGYTEAFF. The chain carries TRBV2 and TRBJ1-1; D might be TRBD1 (5 bases). This CDR3 has 14 amino acids. The germline gives CDR1 SNHLY, CDR2 FYNNEI. The V end was cut by 4 bases, the J end by 3 bases, with 12 bases between.